The present entry profiles one T cell receptor (beta chain) with its context. This sample stems from a study of early T cells in non-severe SARS-CoV-2 infection. Individual cDNA molecules were tagged with unique molecular identifiers, the study reported. TCRdb reanalysed the 5' RACE reads using MiXCR and keeps one entry per CDR3 protein. The data show tens of thousands of distinct CDR3 sequences, with around 11% seen just once and about 2.5% held by the top ten. Germline CDR1 reads LGHNA; CDR2 reads YNFKEQ. This CDR3 spans 14 amino acids. Unmatched junction bases numbered 3, after V lost 2 bases and J lost 10 bases.

The sequences come from whole blood, collected at baseline. The rearrangement links TRBV4-2 to TRBJ2-1; TRBD2 agrees at 12 bases. The receptor's source is an adult who was a healthcare worker with PCR-confirmed SARS-CoV-2 infection or an uninfected control (not recorded which). The CDR3 is CASSQSGTSGEQFF. In DNA form, the CDR3 reads TGTGCCAGCAGCCAATCCGGGACTAGCGGGGAGCAGTTCTTC.